This is a list of T cell receptor beta chains from one sample in a study of blood T cell repertoires in COVID-19. This table comes from immunoSEQ multiplex PCR, and its TCRdb copy is limited to in-frame clones, with some not included. The sample has 85,000 to 90,000 clones, roughly 80% seen once. Input material: peripheral blood. All receptors come from a woman at least 80 years old with active or convalescent COVID-19. The CDR3 runs from the conserved cysteine through the conserved F or W. D genes are given only for firm matches. For some rows the clone size is stated as once, few or many, or as a class when expanded; others skip it.

v_call	j_call	clone_size	d_call	cdr3_aa	cdr3_nt
TRBV18	TRBJ1-1	NA	NA	CASSPRGPLDTEAFF	TGTGCCAGCTCACCACGAGGGCCCCTAGACACTGAAGCTTTCTTT
TRBV19	TRBJ1-6	NA	NA	CASSPGSGSPLHF	TGTGCCAGTAGTCCAGGGTCGGGCTCACCCCTCCACTTT
TRBV7-9	TRBJ2-3	NA	TRBD2	CASSQTSGASTDTQYF	TGTGCCAGCAGCCAAACTAGCGGAGCAAGCACAGATACGCAGTATTTT
TRBV10-3	TRBJ2-7	many	TRBD1	CAISESILGQGAKEQYF	TGTGCCATCAGTGAGTCGATATTGGGACAGGGGGCGAAAGAGCAGTACTTC
TRBV4-2	TRBJ2-3	NA	TRBD1	CASSTRGQGASDTQYF	TGTGCCAGCAGCACCCGGGGACAGGGGGCGTCAGATACGCAGTATTTT
TRBV4-2	TRBJ2-5	NA	NA	CASSPRDNQETQYF	TGTGCCAGCAGCCCCCGGGACAACCAAGAGACCCAGTACTTC
TRBV7-2	TRBJ1-1	NA	TRBD1	CASSARDRGSTEAFF	TGTGCCAGCAGCGCCCGGGACAGGGGGTCGACTGAAGCTTTCTTT
TRBV2	TRBJ1-6	NA	TRBD1	CASRKTGDGSPLHF	TGTGCCAGCAGGAAGACAGGGGATGGTTCACCCCTCCACTTT
TRBV18	TRBJ1-2	few	NA	CASSPDSDGYTF	TGTGCCAGCTCACCGGACAGTGATGGCTACACCTTC
TRBV30	TRBJ1-4	NA	NA	CAWSDWAPGVGEKLFF	TGTGCCTGGAGTGATTGGGCCCCGGGGGTGGGTGAAAAACTGTTTTTT
TRBV28	TRBJ2-7	NA	TRBD2	CASSRGRIYEQYF	TGTGCCAGCAGTCGCGGGAGGATCTACGAGCAGTACTTC
TRBV5-8	TRBJ1-1	few	TRBD1	CASSLWFSDRGNTEAFF	TGTGCCAGCAGCTTGTGGTTTTCGGACAGGGGGAACACTGAAGCTTTCTTT
TRBV9	TRBJ2-1	NA	TRBD1	CASSAPAGDRVKNEQFF	TGTGCCAGCAGCGCACCAGCTGGGGACAGGGTCAAAAATGAGCAGTTCTTC
TRBV29-1	TRBJ1-2	NA	TRBD1	CSVGQQGAQGYTF	TGCAGCGTTGGACAACAGGGGGCGCAAGGCTACACCTTC
TRBV2	TRBJ2-2	NA	TRBD2	CASSPLGLVEAGELFF	TGTGCCAGCAGCCCCCTGGGACTAGTGGAGGCCGGGGAGCTGTTTTTT
TRBV2	TRBJ2-1	NA	TRBD1	CASSIQGASREQFF	TGTGCCAGCAGTATACAGGGGGCAAGTCGTGAGCAGTTCTTC
TRBV5-1	TRBJ2-7	NA	TRBD1	CASSLRSGQGSYEQYF	TGCGCCAGCAGCTTACGTTCGGGACAGGGGAGCTACGAGCAGTACTTC